This T cell receptor (beta chain) was recovered during a study of cytomegalovirus exposure and HLA in healthy donors. General study points: According to a subsequent analysis, TCR clusters identified in the first cohort showed a tendency to co-occur across the 120 or so validation repertoires.

Repertoires were generated with immunoSEQ multiplex PCR, while TCRdb's copy carries only in-frame clones and drops some. The sample carries around 94,000 clones, approximately 95% recorded once. The CDR3 sequence is 14 residues long. Germline CDR1 is MNHEY and CDR2 is SMNVEV (reference sequence). Trimming took 5 bases from V and 6 from J, leaving 14 bases between them. With respect to this clone: The antigen remains undetermined.

The sequenced material came from PBMCs. The receptor was isolated from a woman aged 18-29 years in good health and CMV-seronegative. The V gene is TRBV27, the J gene TRBJ2-1, with TRBD1 as a possible D gene (5 bases). CDR3 DNA sequence: TGTGCCAGCAGTCCCTCGGACACGTTCAATGAGCAGTTCTTC. Amino acid sequence: CASSPSDTFNEQFF.